What follows are 7 T cell receptor beta chains derived from one specimen sequenced in a study of CD8+ T cells in alopecia areata. RNA extraction was followed by reverse transcription into cDNA, which acted as the sequencing template. Here immunoSEQ multiplex PCR was the method, and the copy in TCRdb shows in-frame clones only, minus some. The table has 200,000 or so clones, 57% seen once; the top ten hold roughly 0.47%. The sequencing here drew on CD4+ T cells sorted from blood, taken at week 0. The receptors here all came from a human donor with alopecia areata.

This chain links TRBV7-6 with TRBJ2-3; a possible D gene is TRBD2 (5 bases). The V gene lost 6 bases and the J gene lost 1 base, with 8 bases spanning the gap. Germline-derived CDR1 and CDR2 are SGHVS and FNYEAQ. The CDR3 is made up of 13 amino acids. CDR3 coding DNA: TGTGCCAGCAGGGAGGTGGGCACAGATACGCAGTATTTT. This translates into CASREVGTDTQYF.

This clone appeared a few times. The chain combines TRBV29-1 with TRBJ2-1; D might be TRBD2 (6 bases). V dropped 4 bases and J dropped 3 bases, with 19 bases sitting between them. Germline V gene sequence: CDR1 SQVTM, CDR2 ANQGSEA. The CDR3 is made up of 16 amino acids. This CDR3 reads CSVVDRRGGRYNEQFF. Written as DNA, the CDR3 is TGCAGCGTTGTGGACCGGCGGGGCGGCCGCTACAATGAGCAGTTCTTC.

This clone appeared a few times. J is TRBJ2-1 and V is TRBV5-4; no reliable D call. The CDR3 sequence is 14 residues long. V lost 0 bases to trimming and J lost 8 bases, with 12 bases between them. Germline lookup yields CDR1 SGHNT and CDR2 YYREEE (reference sequence). Written as DNA, the CDR3 is TGTGCCAGCAGCTTGGGACGCGAGGCTTATGAGCAGTTCTTC. Its translation is CASSLGREAYEQFF.

CDR3 residues: CASSFRTSGPRDEQFF. The CDR3 DNA sequence: TGTGCCAGCAGTTTTCGGACTAGCGGGCCAAGGGATGAGCAGTTCTTC. This chain links TRBV27 with TRBJ2-1, with TRBD2 matching over 11 bases. With V trimmed by 3 bases and J by 8 bases, 9 bases remained unmatched. The germline CDR1 and CDR2 sequences are MNHEY and SMNVEV (reference sequence). The CDR3 has 16 residues.

This clone was counted only a few times. The chain carries TRBV30 and TRBJ2-1; possible D gene TRBD2, 5 bases. Germline V gives CDR1 GTSNPN, CDR2 SVGIG (reference sequence). V gave up 0 bases and J gave up 9 bases, with 15 bases separating them. The CDR3 is 14 residues long. CDR3 in DNA: TGTGCCTGGAGTGTACTAGGGCTCTTTGGTGAGCAGTTCTTC. As protein: CAWSVLGLFGEQFF.

In its sample, this clone was seen once. The CDR3 loop is CSVQPQLAKNIQYF. CDR3 nucleotide sequence: TGCAGCGTTCAGCCCCAACTAGCCAAAAACATTCAGTACTTC. The V and J genes are TRBV29-1 and TRBJ2-4; no reliable D call. CDR1 and CDR2 (germline): SQVTM, ANQGSEA. The V end lost 5 bases, the J end lost 0 bases, and 11 bases lay between the germline ends. The CDR3 totals 14 residues.

The gene calls are TRBV18 and TRBJ1-2, with TRBD1 matching over 7 bases. The CDR3 covers 15 residues. Looked up from germline, CDR1 is KGHSH and CDR2 is LQKENI. With V trimmed by 3 bases and J by 7 bases, 11 bases remained unmatched. CDR3 sequence reads: CASSPSTGSGLGYTF. CDR3 nucleotides: TGTGCCAGCTCACCGTCGACAGGGTCGGGGCTTGGCTACACCTTC.